This T cell receptor beta chain is drawn from a study of technical replicates of blood from a few donors. TCRdb's copy holds only in-frame clones and misses some; the assay was immunoSEQ multiplex PCR. The sample holds around 50,000 clones; 90% to 95% are singletons and the top ten take approximately 0.22%. This CDR3 is built from 14 residues. Looked up from germline, CDR1 is SGHDN and CDR2 is FVKESK. The V end was cut by 2 bases, the J end by 6 bases, with 13 bases between. V is TRBV14 and J is TRBJ2-5, with TRBD2 as a possible D gene (5 bases). Sequenced: T cells isolated from PBMCs. The TCR originated in a human donor in good health. The CDR3, as DNA: TGTGCCAGCAGCCAACCCCCCGGAGGACAGACCCAGTACTTC. It specifies CASSQPPGGQTQYF.